This T cell receptor beta chain was obtained from a study of response to subunit inactivated influenza vaccine (dated by TCRdb to about 2018). General notes on the study: Deep quantitative T cell receptor repertoire profiling was used in the study to track responses to a trivalent subunit inactivated influenza vaccine.

As concerns this clonotype: The specificity of this receptor is unknown. Nothing much larger sits one base from this clone, and base qualities are not available.

Receptor amplification or capture employed RT-PCR. TCRdb names Illumina HiSeq 2500 as the instrument used. TCRdb trimmed the raw reads at Q25, called clones with MiXCR and kept productive beta chains. Rows are unified per CDR3 protein, each entry keeping the most common DNA and genes. The sample contains under 800,000 distinct CDR3 sequences, approximately 15% of them found a single time. Jointly, the top ten make up approximately 7% of the sample. Trimming accounts for 5 bases at V and 9 bases at J, while the number of junction bases matched to no gene is 13. The CDR3 runs 15 residues from the cysteine to the phenylalanine. Only CDR3 DNA is held: 45 bases, read in frame from base 1. Reading the germline V gene gives CDR1 SGHNT and CDR2 YENEEA. Study-level results and caveats: The authors proposed that each seasonal influenza vaccination may bring in only a limited number of new T cells.

Sequencing was performed on PBMCs from blood, taken less than 15 days before vaccination. This sequence originates from a man aged 50-59 years who received an inactivated influenza vaccine. Donor details come from another sample of the same person, matched by shared clones. Recombination linked TRBV11-3 to TRBJ2-1, with TRBD2 matching 7 junction bases. The CDR3 has the sequence CASSLDAGRGGEQFF. The DNA sequence is as follows: TGTGCCAGCAGCCTGGACGCGGGGAGGGGCGGTGAGCAGTTCTTC.